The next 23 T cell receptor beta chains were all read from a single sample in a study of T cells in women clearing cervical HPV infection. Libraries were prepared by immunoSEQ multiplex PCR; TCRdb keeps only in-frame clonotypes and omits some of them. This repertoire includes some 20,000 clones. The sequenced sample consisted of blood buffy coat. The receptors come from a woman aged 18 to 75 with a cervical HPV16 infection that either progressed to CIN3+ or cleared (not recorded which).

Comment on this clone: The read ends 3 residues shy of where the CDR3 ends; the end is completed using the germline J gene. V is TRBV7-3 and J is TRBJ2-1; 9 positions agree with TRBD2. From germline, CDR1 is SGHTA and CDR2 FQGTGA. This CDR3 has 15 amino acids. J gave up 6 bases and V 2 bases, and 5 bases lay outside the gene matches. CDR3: CASSLELAGVNEQFF. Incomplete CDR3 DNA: TGTGCCAGCAGCTTAGAGTTAGCGGGAGTCAATGAG. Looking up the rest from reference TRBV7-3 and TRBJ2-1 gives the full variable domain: GAGVSQTPSNKVTEKGKYVELRCDPISGHTALYWYRQSLGQGPEFLIYFQGTGAADDSGLPNDRFFAVRPEGSVSTLKIQRTERGDSAVYLCASSLELAGVNEQFFGPGTRLTVL.

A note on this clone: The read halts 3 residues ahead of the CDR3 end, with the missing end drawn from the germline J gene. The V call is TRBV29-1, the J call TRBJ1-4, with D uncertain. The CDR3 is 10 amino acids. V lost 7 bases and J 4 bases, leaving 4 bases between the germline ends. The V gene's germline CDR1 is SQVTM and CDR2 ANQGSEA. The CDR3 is CSALNEKLFF. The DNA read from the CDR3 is TGCAGCGCACTTAATGAAAAA. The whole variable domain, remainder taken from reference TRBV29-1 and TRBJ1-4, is SAVISQKPSRDICQRGTSLTIQCQVDSQVTMMFWYRQQPGQSLTLIATANQGSEATYESGFVIDKFPISRPNLTFSTLTVSNMSPEDSSIYLCSALNEKLFFGSGTQLSVL.

The CDR3 region is CSARKVGLGAVNEQFF. CDR3 DNA (partial): TGCAGTGCTAGAAAAGTAGGACTCGGAGCGGTCAATGAG. The chain employs TRBV20-1 and TRBJ2-1; possible D gene TRBD2, 5 bases. Read coverage stops 3 residues before the CDR3 terminus; the germline J gene supplies the remainder. V dropped 2 bases and J dropped 6 bases, with 20 bases sitting between them. The CDR3 is made up of 16 amino acids. Germline CDR1 reads DFQATT; CDR2 reads SNEGSKA (reference sequence).

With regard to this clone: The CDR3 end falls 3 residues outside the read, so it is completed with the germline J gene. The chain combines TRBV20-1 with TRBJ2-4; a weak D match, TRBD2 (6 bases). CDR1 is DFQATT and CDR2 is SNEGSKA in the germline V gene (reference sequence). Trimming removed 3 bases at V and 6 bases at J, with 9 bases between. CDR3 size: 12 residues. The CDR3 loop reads CSARGDSNIQYF. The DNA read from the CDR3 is TGCAGTGCTAGGGGGGACTCAAACATT.

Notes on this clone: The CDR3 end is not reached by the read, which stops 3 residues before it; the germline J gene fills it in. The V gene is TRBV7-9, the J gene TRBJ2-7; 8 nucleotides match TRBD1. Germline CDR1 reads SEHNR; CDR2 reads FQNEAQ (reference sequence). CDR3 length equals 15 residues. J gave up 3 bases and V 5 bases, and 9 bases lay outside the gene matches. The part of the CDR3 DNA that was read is TGTGCCAGCAGCACCGGACAGGGTACGGTCTACGAG. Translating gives CASSTGQGTVYE. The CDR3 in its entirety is CASSTGQGTVYEQYF.

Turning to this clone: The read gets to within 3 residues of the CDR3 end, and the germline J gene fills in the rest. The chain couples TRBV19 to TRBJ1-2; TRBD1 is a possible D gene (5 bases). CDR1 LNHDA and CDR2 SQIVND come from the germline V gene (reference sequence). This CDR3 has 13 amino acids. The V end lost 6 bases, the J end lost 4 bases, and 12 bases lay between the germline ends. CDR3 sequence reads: CASSTVTGYGYTF. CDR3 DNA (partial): TGTGCCAGTAGCACTGTAACAGGCTATGGC.

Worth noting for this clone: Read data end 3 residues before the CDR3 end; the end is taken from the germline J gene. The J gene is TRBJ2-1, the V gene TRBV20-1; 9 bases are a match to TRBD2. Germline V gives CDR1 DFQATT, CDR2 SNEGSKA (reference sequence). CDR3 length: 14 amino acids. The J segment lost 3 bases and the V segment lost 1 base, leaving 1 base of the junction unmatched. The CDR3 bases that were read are TGCAGTGCTAGAGGAGCGGGGGGCTACAATGAG. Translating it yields CSARGAGGYNE. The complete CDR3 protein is CSARGAGGYNEQFF.

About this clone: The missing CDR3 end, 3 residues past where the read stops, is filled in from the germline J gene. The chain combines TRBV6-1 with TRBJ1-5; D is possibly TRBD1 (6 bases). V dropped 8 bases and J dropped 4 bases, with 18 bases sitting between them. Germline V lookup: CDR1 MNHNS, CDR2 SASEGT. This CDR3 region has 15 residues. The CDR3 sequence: CASGGEGGRNQPQHF. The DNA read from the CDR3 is TGTGCCAGCGGTGGGGAAGGGGGAAGGAATCAGCCC.

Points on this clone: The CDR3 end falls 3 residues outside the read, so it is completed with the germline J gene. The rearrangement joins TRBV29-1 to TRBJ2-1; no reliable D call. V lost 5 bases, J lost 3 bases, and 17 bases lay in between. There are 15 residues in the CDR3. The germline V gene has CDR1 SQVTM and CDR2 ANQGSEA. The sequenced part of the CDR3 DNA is TGCAGCGTTCCCTTCCCCTTAGGGTACTACAATGAG. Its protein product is CSVPFPLGYYNE. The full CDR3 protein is CSVPFPLGYYNEQFF.

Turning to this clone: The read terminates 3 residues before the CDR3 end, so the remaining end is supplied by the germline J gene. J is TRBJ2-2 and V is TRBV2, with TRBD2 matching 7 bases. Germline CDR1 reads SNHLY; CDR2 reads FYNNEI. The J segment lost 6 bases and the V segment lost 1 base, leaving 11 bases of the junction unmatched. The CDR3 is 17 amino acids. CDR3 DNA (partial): TGTGCCAGCAGTGAAGTCCCCTCCGGACTAGGGGCCGGGGAG. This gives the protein CASSEVPSGLGAGE. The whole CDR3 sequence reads CASSEVPSGLGAGELFF.

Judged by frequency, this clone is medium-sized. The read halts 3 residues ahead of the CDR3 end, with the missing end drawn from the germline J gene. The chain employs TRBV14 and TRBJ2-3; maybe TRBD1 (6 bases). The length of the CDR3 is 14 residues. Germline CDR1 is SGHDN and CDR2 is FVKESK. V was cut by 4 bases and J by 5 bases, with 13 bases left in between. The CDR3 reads CASSLQTGIDTQYF. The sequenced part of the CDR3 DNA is TGTGCCAGCAGCCTACAGACAGGAATAGATACG.

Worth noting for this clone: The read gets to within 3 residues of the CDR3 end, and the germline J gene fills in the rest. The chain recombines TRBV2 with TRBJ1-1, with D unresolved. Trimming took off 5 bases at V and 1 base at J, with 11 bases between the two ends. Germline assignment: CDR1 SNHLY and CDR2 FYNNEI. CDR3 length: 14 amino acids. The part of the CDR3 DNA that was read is TGTGCCAGCAGTCCGAAGACGGGGAACACTGAA. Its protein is CASSPKTGNTE. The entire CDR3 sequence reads CASSPKTGNTEAFF.

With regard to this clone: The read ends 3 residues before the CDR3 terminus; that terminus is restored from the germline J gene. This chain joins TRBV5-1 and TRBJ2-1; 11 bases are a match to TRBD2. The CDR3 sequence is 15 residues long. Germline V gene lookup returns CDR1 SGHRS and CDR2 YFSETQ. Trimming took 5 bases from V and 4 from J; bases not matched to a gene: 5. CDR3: CASSPLAGGYNEQFF. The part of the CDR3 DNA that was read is TGCGCCAGCAGTCCCCTAGCGGGAGGTTACAATGAG.

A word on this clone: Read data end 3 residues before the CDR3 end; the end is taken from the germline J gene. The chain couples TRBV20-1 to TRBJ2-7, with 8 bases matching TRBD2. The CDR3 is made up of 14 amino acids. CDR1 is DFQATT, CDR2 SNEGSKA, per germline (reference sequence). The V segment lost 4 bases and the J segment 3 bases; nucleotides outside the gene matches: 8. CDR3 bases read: TGCAGTGCTATCGGAGCGGGGGAGCTCTACGAG. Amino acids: CSAIGAGELYE. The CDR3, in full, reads CSAIGAGELYEQYF.

The DNA read from the CDR3 is TGCGCCAGCAGCACGGGTCTAGCGGGAGAAGAGACC. The encoded protein is CASSTGLAGEET. The CDR3, in full, reads CASSTGLAGEETQYF. The chain combines TRBV5-1 with TRBJ2-5, with 10 positions matching TRBD2. Sequencing ends 3 residues short of the CDR3 end; the germline J gene provides the rest. Germline V gene lookup returns CDR1 SGHRS and CDR2 YFSETQ. The trim removed 4 bases at V and 3 bases at J, leaving 6 bases unmatched. The CDR3 consists of 15 residues.

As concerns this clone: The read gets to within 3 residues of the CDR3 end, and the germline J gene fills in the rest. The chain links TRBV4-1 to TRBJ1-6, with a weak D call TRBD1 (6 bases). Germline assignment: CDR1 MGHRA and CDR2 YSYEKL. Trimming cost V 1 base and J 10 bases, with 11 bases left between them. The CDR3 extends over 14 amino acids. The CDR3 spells CASSQAGARSPLHF. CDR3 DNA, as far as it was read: TGCGCCAGCAGCCAAGCAGGGGCACGATCACCC.

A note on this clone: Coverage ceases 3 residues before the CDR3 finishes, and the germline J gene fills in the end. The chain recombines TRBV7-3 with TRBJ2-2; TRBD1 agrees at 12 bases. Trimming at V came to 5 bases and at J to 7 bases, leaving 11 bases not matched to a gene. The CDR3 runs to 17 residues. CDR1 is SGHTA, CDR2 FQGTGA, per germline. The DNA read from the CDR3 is TGTGCCAGCAGCGCGACCCGGGACAGGGGGCGAGTCGGGGAG. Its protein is CASSATRDRGRVGE. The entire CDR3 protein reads CASSATRDRGRVGELFF.

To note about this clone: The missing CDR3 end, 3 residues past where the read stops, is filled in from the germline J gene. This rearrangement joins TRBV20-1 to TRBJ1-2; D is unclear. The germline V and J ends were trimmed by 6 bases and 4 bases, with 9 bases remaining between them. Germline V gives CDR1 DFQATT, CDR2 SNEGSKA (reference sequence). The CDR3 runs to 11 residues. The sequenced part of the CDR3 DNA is TGCAGTGCCCCGGTTAGCTATGGC. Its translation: CSAPVSYG. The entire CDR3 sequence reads CSAPVSYGYTF.

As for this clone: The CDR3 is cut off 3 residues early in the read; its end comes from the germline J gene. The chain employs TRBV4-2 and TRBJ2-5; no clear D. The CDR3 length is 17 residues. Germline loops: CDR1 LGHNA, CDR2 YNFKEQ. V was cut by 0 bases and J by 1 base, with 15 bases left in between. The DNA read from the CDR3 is TGTGCCAGCAGCCAAGATGCCCTGACAACCTTCCAAGAGACC. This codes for CASSQDALTTFQET. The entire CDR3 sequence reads CASSQDALTTFQETQYF.

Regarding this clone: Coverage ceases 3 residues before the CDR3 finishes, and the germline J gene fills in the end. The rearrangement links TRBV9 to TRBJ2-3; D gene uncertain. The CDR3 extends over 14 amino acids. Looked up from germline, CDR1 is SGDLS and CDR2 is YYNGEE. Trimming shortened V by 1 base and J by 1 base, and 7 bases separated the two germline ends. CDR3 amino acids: CASSVFPGTDTQYF. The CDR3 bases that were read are TGTGCCAGCAGCGTATTTCCCGGCACAGATACG.

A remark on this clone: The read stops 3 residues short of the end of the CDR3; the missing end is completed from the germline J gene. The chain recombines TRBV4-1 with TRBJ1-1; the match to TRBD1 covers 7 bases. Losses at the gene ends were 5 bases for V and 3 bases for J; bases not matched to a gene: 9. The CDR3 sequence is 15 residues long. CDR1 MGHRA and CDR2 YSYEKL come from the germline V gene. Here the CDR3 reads CASSTTGNSDTEAFF. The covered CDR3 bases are TGCGCCAGCAGCACGACAGGGAATAGTGACACTGAA.

The sequenced CDR3 bases are TGTGCCAGTAGTCGGGGCGGGACCGGGACAGGGGGCTTGTGGGATACG. Amino acid sequence: CASSRGGTGTGGLWDT. The whole CDR3 sequence is CASSRGGTGTGGLWDTQYF. V is TRBV19 and J is TRBJ2-3; TRBD1 matches 12 bases. The sequence runs out 3 residues before the end of the CDR3; the remainder is reconstructed from the germline J gene. This CDR3 comprises 19 residues. Trimming at V came to 5 bases and at J to 6 bases, leaving 18 bases not matched to a gene. Germline CDR1 is LNHDA and CDR2 is SQIVND (reference sequence).

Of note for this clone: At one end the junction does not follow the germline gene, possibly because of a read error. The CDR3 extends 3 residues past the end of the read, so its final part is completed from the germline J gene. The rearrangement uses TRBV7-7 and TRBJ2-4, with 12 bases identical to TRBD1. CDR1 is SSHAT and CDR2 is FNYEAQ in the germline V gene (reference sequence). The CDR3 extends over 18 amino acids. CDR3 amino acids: CASSHRDRGRLVKNIQYF. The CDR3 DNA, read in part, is TGTGCTAGCAGCCACCGGGACAGGGGGCGCTTGGTCAAAAACATT.